Below are 6 T cell receptor beta chains sequenced from a single sample in a study of blood T cells in healthy people across ages. Primers used in a second PCR of roughly 6 to 12 cycles were a sample-barcoded 5' primer and a J-beta primer mix. TCRdb re-analysed the 5' RACE reads in MiXCR, keeping a single row per CDR3 protein. The repertoire consists of around 280,000 distinct CDR3 sequences, with around 29% occurring once and the leading ten covering 25% to 30%. Sequences were obtained from blood. Source of these receptors: a woman in her 70s in good health.

In this sample, this clonotype turned up a few times. The V call is TRBV20-1, the J call TRBJ2-1, with a weak D call TRBD1 (7 bases). This CDR3 contains 15 residues. Germline CDR1 DFQATT, CDR2 SNEGSKA (reference sequence). V lost 6 bases and J lost 5, with 20 bases in between. Here the CDR3 DNA reads TGCAGTGCGGGAGGTTGGGACAGATCAAACAATGAGCAGTTCTTC. This translates into CSAGGWDRSNNEQFF.

The gene calls are TRBV20-1 and TRBJ2-5, with 7 positions matching TRBD2. The CDR3 runs to 15 residues. The trim removed 0 bases at V and 7 bases at J, leaving 11 bases unmatched. The germline CDR1 and CDR2 sequences are DFQATT and SNEGSKA (reference sequence). This CDR3 is CSARDRVLAQGTQYF. The CDR3 coding sequence is TGCAGTGCTAGAGATCGGGTACTAGCGCAGGGGACCCAGTACTTC.

This clonotype has at least ten counts. The chain has TRBV20-1 and TRBJ2-4, with a possible D match to TRBD2 (6 bases). Trimming shortened V by 3 bases and J by 2 bases, and 14 bases separated the two germline ends. The CDR3 contains 15 residues. CDR1 is DFQATT and CDR2 is SNEGSKA in the germline V gene (reference sequence). In DNA, the CDR3 is TGCAGTGCTAGGGACTCGACTAGAACCAAAAACATTCAGTACTTC. Its protein is CSARDSTRTKNIQYF.

This clonotype has only a few counts. V and J are TRBV27 and TRBJ2-1, with D maybe TRBD2 (6 bases). This CDR3 has 16 residues. Trimming pared 6 bases from V and 2 bases from J, leaving 17 bases between. Germline V gene lookup returns CDR1 MNHEY and CDR2 SMNVEV (reference sequence). For the CDR3, the DNA is TGTGCCAGCAGCTTTAGCATAGCGGTCCCCTACAATGAGCAGTTCTTC. As protein: CASSFSIAVPYNEQFF.

This clonotype was detected many times. The V and J genes are TRBV20-1 and TRBJ2-1; unclear D gene. CDR3 length: 14 residues. The V and J ends lost 6 bases and 5 bases respectively, with 17 bases between them. CDR1 and CDR2 (germline): DFQATT, SNEGSKA (reference sequence). CDR3 amino acids: CSARRATTHNEQFF. The CDR3 region has the DNA TGCAGTGCCCGAAGGGCGACAACTCACAATGAGCAGTTCTTC.

The table lists this clonotype with a few counts. This chain connects TRBV7-2 to TRBJ2-5, with 8 bases aligning to TRBD2. The J call may be wrong; the DNA end is better matched by TRBJ2-7. Per the germline V gene, CDR1 is SGHTA and CDR2 is FQGNSA. This CDR3 region has 15 residues. The CDR3 protein is CASSRSGVSSYEQYF. The CDR3 DNA reads TGTGCCAGCAGCCGTAGCGGGGTTAGCTCCTACGAGCAGTACTTC.